The 7 T cell receptor beta chains presented below share a single source sample, sequenced in a study of T cells in Graves' hyperthyroidism and ophthalmopathy. Using RNA transcripts as the source, TCR beta CDR3 regions were amplified. Initially, a first-round RT-PCR of the TCR CDR3 employed the HTBI primer set. TCRdb itself ran the multiplex PCR reads through MiXCR, one entry per CDR3 protein. The sample contains some 760,000 distinct CDR3 sequences, 14% of which appear only once. The sequencing sample was made of blood. The origin of the receptors is a young woman with Graves' hyperthyroidism.

The chain employs TRBV19 and TRBJ2-3, with 8 positions matching TRBD2. CDR1 and CDR2 (germline): LNHDA, SQIVND (reference sequence). The CDR3 contains 14 residues. Trimming removed 3 bases from V and 10 bases from J; junction bases left unmatched: 9. The CDR3 bases are TGTGCCAGTAGTATCGGCGGGGGGTCTACCTCGCAGTATTTT. It translates to CASSIGGGSTSQYF.

The rearrangement joins TRBV2 to TRBJ1-4; possible D gene TRBD1, 6 bases. The V end lost 4 bases, the J end lost 7 bases, and 10 bases lay between the germline ends. The germline V gene encodes CDR1 SNHLY and CDR2 FYNNEI. This CDR3 is built from 13 residues. Here the CDR3 reads CASSAGGVEKLFF. The CDR3 DNA reads TGTGCCAGCAGTGCGGGGGGCGTTGAAAAACTGTTTTTT.

This clonotype was detected many times. This chain joins TRBV6-5 and TRBJ2-3; D is possibly TRBD2 (6 bases). CDR1 is MNHEY, CDR2 SVGAGI, per germline. This CDR3 is built from 15 residues. V lost 2 bases to trimming and J lost 1 base, with 10 bases between them. CDR3 nucleotides: TGTGCCAGCAGTTACGGGGCGGGGCGCACAGATACGCAGTATTTT. Residues: CASSYGAGRTDTQYF.

This clonotype appeared a few times. A clone one base away is much larger, so this may be a read error. The chain couples TRBV27 to TRBJ2-7; TRBD2 agrees at 9 bases. This CDR3 is 13 amino acids long. The germline gives CDR1 MNHEY, CDR2 SMNVEV (reference sequence). The J segment lost 0 bases and the V segment lost 7 bases, leaving 1 base of the junction unmatched. The CDR3 sequence: CASNSGSSYEQYF. CDR3 nucleotide sequence: TGTGCCAGCAATAGCGGGAGCTCCTACGAGCAGTACTTC.

At least ten counts were recorded for this clonotype. The rearrangement uses TRBV19 and TRBJ1-5, with 9 bases that match TRBD1. V lost 5 bases and J lost 5; bases outside the gene matches: 10. The CDR3 has 16 amino acids. Germline V lookup: CDR1 LNHDA, CDR2 SQIVND (reference sequence). CDR3: CASSVWRTGVDQPQHF. The CDR3 region has the DNA TGTGCCAGTAGTGTATGGAGGACAGGGGTCGATCAGCCCCAGCATTTT.

This clonotype has more than one count but fewer than ten. The chain uses TRBV12-3 or TRBV12-4 and TRBJ2-1; 9 bases are shared with TRBD2. CDR3 length: 16 residues. V shed 4 bases and J 10 bases; nucleotides not matched to a gene: 14. CDR3 DNA: TGTGCCAGCAGTTGGGCTAGGACTAGCGCCTTTCGGGAGCAGTTCTTC. Translating it yields CASSWARTSAFREQFF.

J is TRBJ2-5 and V is TRBV6-2 or TRBV6-3, with D perhaps matching TRBD2 (6 bases). Trimming left V 3 bases short and J 3 bases short, with 8 bases between. The CDR3 runs to 13 residues. Germline CDR1 reads MNHEY; CDR2 reads SVGEGT. As DNA, the CDR3 is TGTGCCAGCAGTTATCCGGGAGAAGAGACCCAGTACTTC. Its protein product is CASSYPGEETQYF.